The 15 T cell receptor beta chains given below trace back to one sample, sequenced in a study of cytomegalovirus exposure and HLA in healthy donors. This PCR relied on a set of 60 Vbeta primers and 13 Jbeta primers. Some clones are missing from TCRdb's copy, which holds only in-frame ones; the method was immunoSEQ multiplex PCR. The repertoire includes under 150,000 clones, about two thirds of them detected once, and about 3.1% sits in the top ten. The sample comprised PBMCs. The receptor source for this set is a human donor in good health.

For this clone: Germline is not matched at one junction end, which may reflect a read error. The chain uses TRBV7-9 and TRBJ1-6, with unresolved D. The length of the CDR3 is 15 residues. CDR1 SEHNR and CDR2 FQNEAQ come from the germline V gene (reference sequence). Here the CDR3 reads CSSSLGQDNNSPLHF. The CDR3 nucleotides read TGTTCCAGCAGCTTAGGTCAGGATAATAATTCACCCCTCCACTTT.

This sequence joins TRBV12-1 and TRBJ2-5; the listed D gene, TRBD2, was not tested against the DNA. TRBV12-1 corresponds to a pseudogene. The CDR3 is 16 residues long. CDR3 loop: CASSFTSGVKQETQYF. As DNA, the CDR3 is TGTGCCAGCAGCTTTACCAGCGGGGTGAAGCAAGAGACCCAGTACTTC.

The J gene is TRBJ2-7, the V gene TRBV10-3, with TRBD1 identical over 7 bases. Germline assignment: CDR1 ENHRY and CDR2 SYGVKD. Trimming cost V 2 bases and J 0 bases; bases outside gene matches: 4. CDR3 length: 15 amino acids. The DNA of the CDR3 is TGTGCCATCAGTGAGGGGACAGTGAACTCCTACGAGCAGTACTTC. It translates to CAISEGTVNSYEQYF.

The chain recombines TRBV7-2 with TRBJ1-2; 8 nucleotides match TRBD1. J was trimmed by 4 bases and V by 1 base; bases with no gene match: 5. CDR3 length: 15 amino acids. The germline gives CDR1 SGHTA, CDR2 FQGNSA. DNA for the CDR3: TGTGCCAGCAGCTTAGTCCAGGGGGCGAGCTATGGCTACACCTTC. It yields the protein CASSLVQGASYGYTF.

V is TRBV5-1 and J is TRBJ2-1, with D unresolved. V gave up 4 bases and J gave up 2 bases, with 13 bases separating them. Germline V gives CDR1 SGHRS, CDR2 YFSETQ. This CDR3 has 15 amino acids. The CDR3 loop reads CASSPTPSPYNEQFF. CDR3 in DNA: TGCGCCAGCAGCCCCACTCCGAGTCCCTACAATGAGCAGTTCTTC. Full variable domain (missing parts from reference TRBV5-1 and TRBJ2-1): KAGVTQTPRYLIKTRGQQVTLSCSPISGHRSVSWYQQTPGQGLQFLFEYFSETQRNKGNFPGRFSGRQFSNSRSEMNVSTLELGDSALYLCASSPTPSPYNEQFFGPGTRLTVL.

V is TRBV25-1 and J is TRBJ1-4; 7 bases agree with TRBD1. Trimming at V came to 6 bases and at J to 8 bases, leaving 6 bases not matched to a gene. The CDR3 has 13 amino acids. Germline values: CDR1 MGHDK, CDR2 SYGVNS. The CDR3 sequence: CASRTGYREKLFF. CDR3 DNA sequence: TGTGCCAGCAGGACAGGGTATCGGGAAAAACTGTTTTTT. Based on the CDR3 plus reference TRBV25-1 and TRBJ1-4, the full variable domain is EADIYQTPRYLVIGTGKKITLECSQTMGHDKMYWYQQDPGMELHLIHYSYGVNSTEKGDLSSESTVSRIRTEHFPLTLESARPSHTSQYLCASRTGYREKLFFGSGTQLSVL.

The rearrangement links TRBV7-3 to TRBJ2-4, with a possible D match to TRBD1 (5 bases). The CDR3 sequence is 14 residues long. V shed 5 bases and J shed 2 bases, with 10 bases lying between them. CDR1 and CDR2 from the germline V gene are SGHTA and FQGTGA. For the CDR3, the DNA is TGTGCCAGCAGCCTATCAGGGACCAAAAACATTCAGTACTTC. It codes for CASSLSGTKNIQYF.

This chain links TRBV5-1 with TRBJ2-2; D gene unclear. V gave up 4 bases and J gave up 3 bases, with 7 bases separating them. CDR3 length: 13 amino acids. CDR1 SGHRS and CDR2 YFSETQ come from the germline V gene. The CDR3 loop reads CASSLQYTGELFF. The CDR3 region has the DNA TGCGCCAGCAGCCTACAGTACACCGGGGAGCTGTTTTTT.

This clone was detected a few times. The rearrangement links TRBV11-2 to TRBJ1-2; 8 positions agree with TRBD1. The CDR3 covers 16 residues. The junction had 11 bases not matched to a gene; V was cut back by 4 bases and J by 4 bases. Germline V gives CDR1 SGHAT, CDR2 FQNNGV. The DNA for the CDR3 is TGTGCCAGCAGCTCTACAGGGGGTACAGGGAGCTATGGCTACACCTTC. Its translation is CASSSTGGTGSYGYTF.

The chain uses TRBV19 and TRBJ2-1, with 12 bases that match TRBD2. V gave up 0 bases and J gave up 5 bases; unmatched junction bases: 11. The CDR3 spans 19 residues. CDR1 is LNHDA, CDR2 SQIVND, per germline (reference sequence). Here the CDR3 DNA reads TGTGCCAGTAGTATAGAACCCAAGACTAGCGGGAGACCCCACAATGAGCAGTTCTTC. Amino acids: CASSIEPKTSGRPHNEQFF.

V usage is TRBV14 and J usage is TRBJ2-1; 8 bases align to TRBD1. The CDR3 contains 12 residues. CDR1 and CDR2 (germline): SGHDN, FVKESK. The V and J ends lost 0 bases and 12 bases, in that order; junction bases with no gene match: 1. CDR3 bases: TGTGCCAGCAGCCAAGACAGGGGGCGGCAGTTCTTC. Translating it yields CASSQDRGRQFF.

J is TRBJ2-7 and V is TRBV19; 7 bases map to TRBD1. V shed 2 bases and J 2 bases; nucleotides not matched to a gene: 3. CDR1 LNHDA and CDR2 SQIVND come from the germline V gene (reference sequence). This CDR3 contains 14 residues. The CDR3 DNA follows: TGTGCCAGTAGTATAACAGGGGCCGCCTACGAGCAGTACTTC. The encoded protein is CASSITGAAYEQYF.

The gene calls are TRBV4-2 and TRBJ1-2; 7 bases are shared with TRBD1. The germline V gene encodes CDR1 LGHNA and CDR2 YNFKEQ. This CDR3 is 14 amino acids long. V shed 3 bases and J 4 bases; nucleotides not matched to a gene: 5. The CDR3 bases are TGTGCCAGCAGCCAGGCGGGACAGTCCTATGGCTACACCTTC. It specifies CASSQAGQSYGYTF.

V and J are TRBV30 and TRBJ1-2, with no clear D. The CDR3 contains 11 residues. CDR1 and CDR2 (germline): GTSNPN, SVGIG (reference sequence). The V end was cut by 1 base, the J end by 8 bases, with 8 bases between. In nucleotides, the CDR3 is TGTGCCTGGAGTGATGGGAGCGGCTACACCTTC. Its protein is CAWSDGSGYTF.

This chain uses TRBV28 with TRBJ2-3, with TRBD2 matching 10 bases. The germline gives CDR1 MDHEN, CDR2 SYDVKM. The CDR3 spans 15 residues. The junction had 3 bases not matched to a gene; V was cut back by 5 bases and J by 1 base. CDR3 nucleotides: TGTGCCAGCAGTACGGGGACTAGCGGCACAGATACGCAGTATTTT. This translates into CASSTGTSGTDTQYF.